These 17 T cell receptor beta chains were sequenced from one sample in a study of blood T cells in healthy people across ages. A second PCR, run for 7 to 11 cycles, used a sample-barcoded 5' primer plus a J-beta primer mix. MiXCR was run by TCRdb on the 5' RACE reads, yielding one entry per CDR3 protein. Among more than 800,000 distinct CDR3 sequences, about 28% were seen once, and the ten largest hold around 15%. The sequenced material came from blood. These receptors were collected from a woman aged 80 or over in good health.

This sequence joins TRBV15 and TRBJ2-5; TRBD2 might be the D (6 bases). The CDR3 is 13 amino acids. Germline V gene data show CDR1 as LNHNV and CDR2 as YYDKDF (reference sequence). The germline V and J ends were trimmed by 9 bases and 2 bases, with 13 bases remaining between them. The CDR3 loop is CATTPGDQETQYF. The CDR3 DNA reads TGTGCCACTACCCCGGGAGATCAAGAGACCCAGTACTTC.

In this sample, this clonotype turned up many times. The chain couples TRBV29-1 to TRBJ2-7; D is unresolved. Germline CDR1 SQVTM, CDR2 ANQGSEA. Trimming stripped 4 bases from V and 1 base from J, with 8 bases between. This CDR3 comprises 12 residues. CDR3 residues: CSVAQDSYEQYF. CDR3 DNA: TGCAGCGTTGCCCAGGATTCCTACGAGCAGTACTTC.

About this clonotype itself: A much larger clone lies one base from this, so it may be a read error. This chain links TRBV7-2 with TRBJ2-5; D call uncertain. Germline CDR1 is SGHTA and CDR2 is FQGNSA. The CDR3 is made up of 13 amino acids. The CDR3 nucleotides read TGTGCCGGCAGCTCGGACCATCGAGAGACCCAGTACTTC. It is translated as CAGSSDHRETQYF.

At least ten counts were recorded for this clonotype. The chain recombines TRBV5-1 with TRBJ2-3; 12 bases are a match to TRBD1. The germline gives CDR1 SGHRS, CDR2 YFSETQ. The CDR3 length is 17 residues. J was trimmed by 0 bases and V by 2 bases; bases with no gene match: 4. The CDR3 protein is CASSFLGTGGSTDTQYF. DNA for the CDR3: TGCGCCAGCAGCTTTTTAGGGACAGGGGGCAGCACAGATACGCAGTATTTT.

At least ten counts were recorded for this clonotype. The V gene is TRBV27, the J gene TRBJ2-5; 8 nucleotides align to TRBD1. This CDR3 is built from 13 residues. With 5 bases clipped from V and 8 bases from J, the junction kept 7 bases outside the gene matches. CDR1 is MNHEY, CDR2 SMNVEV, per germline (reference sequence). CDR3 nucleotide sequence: TGTGCCAGCAGTCGTCCGGGACAGGCAACCCAGTACTTC. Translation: CASSRPGQATQYF.

CDR3 region: CASSQDGGTILYGYTF. The CDR3 nucleotides read TGCGCCAGCAGCCAAGATGGGGGGACCATTCTCTATGGCTACACCTTC. The rearrangement links TRBV4-3 to TRBJ1-2; maybe TRBD1 (5 bases). The CDR3 is 16 amino acids. CDR1 and CDR2 (germline): LGHNA, YSLEER. The V end lost 0 bases, the J end lost 4 bases, and 15 bases lay between the germline ends.

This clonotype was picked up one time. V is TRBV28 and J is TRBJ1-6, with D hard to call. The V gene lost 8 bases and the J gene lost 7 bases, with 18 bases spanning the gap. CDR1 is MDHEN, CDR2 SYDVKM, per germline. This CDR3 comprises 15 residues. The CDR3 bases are TGTGCCAGCGTTTTTGAACGTACAACCAATTCACCCCTCCACTTT. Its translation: CASVFERTTNSPLHF.

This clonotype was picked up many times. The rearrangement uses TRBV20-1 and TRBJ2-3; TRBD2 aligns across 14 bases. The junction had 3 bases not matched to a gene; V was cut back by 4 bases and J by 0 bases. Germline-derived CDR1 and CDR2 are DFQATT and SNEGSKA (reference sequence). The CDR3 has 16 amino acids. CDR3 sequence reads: CSATGLAGGSTDTQYF. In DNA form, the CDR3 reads TGCAGTGCTACCGGACTAGCGGGGGGAAGCACAGATACGCAGTATTTT.

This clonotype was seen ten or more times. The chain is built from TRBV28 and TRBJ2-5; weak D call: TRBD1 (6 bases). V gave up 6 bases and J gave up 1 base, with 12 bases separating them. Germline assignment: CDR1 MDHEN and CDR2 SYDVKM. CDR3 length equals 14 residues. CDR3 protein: CASSAGQRQETQYF. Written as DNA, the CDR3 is TGTGCCAGCAGCGCCGGACAGCGCCAAGAGACCCAGTACTTC.

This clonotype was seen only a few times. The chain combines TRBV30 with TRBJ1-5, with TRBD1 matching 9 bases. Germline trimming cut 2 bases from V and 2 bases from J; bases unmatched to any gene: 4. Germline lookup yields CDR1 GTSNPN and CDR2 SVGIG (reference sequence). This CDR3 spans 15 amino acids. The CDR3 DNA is TGTGCCTGGAGTAGGAACAGGGGGCGCAATCAGCCCCAGCATTTT. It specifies CAWSRNRGRNQPQHF. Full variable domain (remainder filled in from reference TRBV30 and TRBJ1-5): SQTIHQWPATLVQPVGSPLSLECTVEGTSNPNLYWYRQAAGRGLQLLFYSVGIGQISSEVPQNLSASRPQDRQFILSSKKLLLSDSGFYLCAWSRNRGRNQPQHFGDGTRLSIL.

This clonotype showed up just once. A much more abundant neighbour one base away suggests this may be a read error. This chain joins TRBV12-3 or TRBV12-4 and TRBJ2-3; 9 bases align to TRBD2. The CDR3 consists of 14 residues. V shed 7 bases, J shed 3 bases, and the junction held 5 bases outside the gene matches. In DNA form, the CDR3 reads TGTGCCAGCATCAGTAGCGGGAGAACAGATACGCAGTATTTT. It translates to CASISSGRTDTQYF.

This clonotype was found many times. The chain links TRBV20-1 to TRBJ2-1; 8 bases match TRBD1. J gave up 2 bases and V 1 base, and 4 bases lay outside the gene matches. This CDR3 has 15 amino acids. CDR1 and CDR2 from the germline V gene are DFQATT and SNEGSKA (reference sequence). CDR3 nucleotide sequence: TGCAGTGCTAGAGCGTTACAGGGGGCCTACAATGAGCAGTTCTTC. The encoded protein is CSARALQGAYNEQFF.

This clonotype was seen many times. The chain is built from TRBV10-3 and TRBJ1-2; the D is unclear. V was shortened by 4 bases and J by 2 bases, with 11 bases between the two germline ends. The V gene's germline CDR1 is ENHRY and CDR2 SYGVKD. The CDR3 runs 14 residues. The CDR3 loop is CAISALDGNYGYTF. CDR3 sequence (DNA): TGTGCCATCAGTGCCCTGGACGGAAACTATGGCTACACCTTC.

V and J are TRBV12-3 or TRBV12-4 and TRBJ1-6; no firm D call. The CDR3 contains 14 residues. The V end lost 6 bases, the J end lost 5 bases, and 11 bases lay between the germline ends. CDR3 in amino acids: CASSTGRDNSPLHF. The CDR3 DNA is TGTGCCAGCAGCACGGGTCGTGATAATTCACCCCTCCACTTT.

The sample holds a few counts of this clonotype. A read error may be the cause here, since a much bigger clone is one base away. CDR3 sequence (DNA): TGTGCCAGCAGTCCCCGACCCCACCATGAGCAGTTCTTC. Residues: CASSPRPHHEQFF. The chain is built from TRBV12-3 or TRBV12-4 and TRBJ2-1; D is undetermined. This CDR3 comprises 13 residues. V lost 5 bases and J lost 8, with 13 bases in between.

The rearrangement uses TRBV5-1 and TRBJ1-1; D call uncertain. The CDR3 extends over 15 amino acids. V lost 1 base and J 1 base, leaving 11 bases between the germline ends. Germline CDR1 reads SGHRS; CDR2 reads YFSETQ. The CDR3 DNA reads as TGCGCCAGCAGCTTGTTAACGGTGACGAACACTGAAGCTTTCTTT. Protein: CASSLLTVTNTEAFF.

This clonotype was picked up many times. This chain's CDR3 is CASSWGRRGSYEQYF. Written as DNA, the CDR3 is TGTGCCAGCTCCTGGGGACGGCGGGGCTCCTACGAGCAGTACTTC. This chain connects TRBV7-2 to TRBJ2-7, with D possibly matching TRBD2 (6 bases). V lost 8 bases to trimming and J lost 0 bases, with 17 bases between them. Germline CDR1 is SGHTA and CDR2 is FQGNSA. The CDR3 is 15 amino acids.